This record covers a single T cell receptor beta chain. The antigen is undetermined. The CDR3 consists of 16 residues. The ends lost 2 bases at V and 1 base at J; junction bases unmatched: 5. The germline V gene has CDR1 KGHSH and CDR2 LQKENI. The sample comes from a study of somatic mutations in cytotoxic T cells in rheumatoid arthritis. On the study more broadly: Patients had about 30 ml EDTA blood drawn right after diagnosis, before any treatment. The study's findings and limits: Antigenic targets recognized by the expanded CD8+ clones remained undetermined. Per patient, the largest CD8+ clone was found to exceed 20% of CD8+ cells in about an eighth of the roughly 65 cases.

Repertoires were generated with immunoSEQ multiplex PCR, while TCRdb's copy carries only in-frame clones and drops some. The table lists about 10,000 clones, around 85% of them singletons, with about 7.6% in the top ten. The chain uses TRBV18 and TRBJ2-7; 10 positions match TRBD1. The receptor's source is an adult with rheumatoid arthritis. Sequencing was done on a sample of CD8+ T cells sorted from blood. CDR3 protein: CASSPNPGQGSYEQYF. CDR3 sequence (DNA): TGTGCCAGCTCACCAAACCCGGGACAGGGGTCCTACGAGCAGTACTTC.